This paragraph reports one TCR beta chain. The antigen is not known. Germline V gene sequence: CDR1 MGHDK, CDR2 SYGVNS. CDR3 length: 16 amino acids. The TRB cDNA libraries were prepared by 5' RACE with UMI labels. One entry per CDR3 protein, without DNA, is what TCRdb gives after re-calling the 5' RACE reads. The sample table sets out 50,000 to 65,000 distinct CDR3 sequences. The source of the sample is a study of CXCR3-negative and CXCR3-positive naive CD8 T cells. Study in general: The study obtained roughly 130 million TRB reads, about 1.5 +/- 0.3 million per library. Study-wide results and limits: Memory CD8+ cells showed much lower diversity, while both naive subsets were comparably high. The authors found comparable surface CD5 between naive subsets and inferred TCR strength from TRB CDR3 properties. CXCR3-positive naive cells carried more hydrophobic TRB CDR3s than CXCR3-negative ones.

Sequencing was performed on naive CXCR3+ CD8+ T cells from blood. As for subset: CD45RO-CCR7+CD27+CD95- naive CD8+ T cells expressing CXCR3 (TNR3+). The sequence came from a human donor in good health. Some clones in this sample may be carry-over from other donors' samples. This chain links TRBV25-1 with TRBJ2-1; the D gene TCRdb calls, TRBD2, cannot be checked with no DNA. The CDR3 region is CASSPTSGSSYNEQFF.